This T cell receptor (beta chain) was sequenced during a study of blood T cell repertoires in COVID-19. The overall study: Specimens from acute and convalescent COVID-19 originated in the United States, Italy and Spain. PBMCs, B-cell-depleted T cells, or T cells provided the cDNA or gDNA that made up the material.

Clones were sequenced by immunoSEQ multiplex PCR, and TCRdb holds only the in-frame ones, with some missing. The data contain more than 250,000 clones, 65% to 85% of them singletons. Trimming took 4 bases from V and 5 from J, leaving 10 bases between them. Per germline, CDR1 SGHNT and CDR2 YENEEA. The CDR3 runs to 13 residues. This clone was recorded a few times. The chain carries TRBV11-3 and TRBJ2-3; D might be TRBD1 (6 bases). The receptor was isolated from a woman in her forties or fifties with acute or convalescent COVID-19. The sample consisted of peripheral blood. CDR3 protein: CASSSQGGDTQYF. CDR3 nucleotides: TGTGCCAGCAGCTCACAGGGCGGAGATACGCAGTATTTT. Complete variable domain (other parts from reference TRBV11-3 and TRBJ2-3): EAGVVQSPRYKIIEKKQPVAFWCNPISGHNTLYWYLQNLGQGPELLIRYENEEAVDDSQLPKDRFSAERLKGVDSTLKIQPAELGDSAVYLCASSSQGGDTQYFGPGTRLTVL.